The rows below give T cell receptor beta chains drawn from one sample of a study of blood T cells in healthy people across ages. Each CDR3 protein is one row after TCRdb ran MiXCR on the 5' RACE reads. The sample comprises some 640,000 distinct CDR3 sequences, 25% to 30% of which are singletons, and approximately 14% rests with the top ten. Sequencing input: blood. The receptor set was obtained from a woman older than 75 in good health. Both conserved end residues are part of each CDR3. D genes are given only for firm matches. Clone size is shown for a subset of rows, as once, few, many or a class of expanded clone.

cdr3_nt cdr3_aa d_call j_call v_call clone_size
TGTGCCAGCAGCACCCCTACTCGGTCCTACAATGAGCAGTTCTTC CASSTPTRSYNEQFF NA TRBJ2-1 TRBV6-2/TRBV6-3 many
TGTGCCAGCAGCTTAATGCCGGAAACCTACGAGCAGTACTTC CASSLMPETYEQYF NA TRBJ2-7 TRBV7-2 many
TGTGCCACCAGCCCCGGACAGGGGTGGGACCGTACCCAGTACTTC CATSPGQGWDRTQYF TRBD1 TRBJ2-5 TRBV15 many
TGTGCCAGCAGTTACGCCCTGGGACGGGAAAACACTGAAGCTTTCTTT CASSYALGRENTEAFF NA TRBJ1-1 TRBV6-2/TRBV6-3 few
TGCAGCGCCTCATCTCCGGAATTCACCTTC CSASSPEFTF NA TRBJ1-2 TRBV29-1 many
TGCGCCAGCAGCCAGGGGGGGCGGGCTTACTCCTACAATGAGCAGTTCTTC CASSQGGRAYSYNEQFF NA TRBJ2-1 TRBV4-3 many
TGTGCCAGCAGTCCTCCTGGCACCGGGGAGCTGTTTTTT CASSPPGTGELFF NA TRBJ2-2 TRBV7-8 once
TGCGCCAGCAGCACACAGGGACAGGGGGCCGGTTCACCCCTCCACTTT CASSTQGQGAGSPLHF TRBD1 TRBJ1-6 TRBV5-1 many
TGTGTCAGCAACTCAGGGGGGTCACCTCGCCGGGAGACCCAGTACTTC CVSNSGGSPRRETQYF NA TRBJ2-5 TRBV28 NA
TGTGCCAGCAGCGTAGGATCCCTGGTATCCTACAATGAGCAGTTCTTC CASSVGSLVSYNEQFF NA TRBJ2-1 TRBV9 many
TGCAGCGTTGAAGCGGGGCAAGAGACCCAGTACTTC CSVEAGQETQYF NA TRBJ2-5 TRBV29-1 many
TGCAGTGCCAATAGCGGGGGGGCGTCAGATACGCAGTATTTT CSANSGGASDTQYF TRBD2 TRBJ2-3 TRBV20-1 once
TGTGCCAGCAGCCGAGGACTGATGAACACTGAAGCTTTCTTT CASSRGLMNTEAFF NA TRBJ1-1 TRBV11-2 NA
TGTGCCATCGGGGGCGGGGGTAGCTCCTACGAGCAGTACTTC CAIGGGGSSYEQYF NA TRBJ2-7 TRBV10-3 many
TGTGCCAGCAGCTTACAGGGGCGCGGATTTGAGCAGTTCTTC CASSLQGRGFEQFF NA TRBJ2-1 TRBV11-1 many
TGTGCCAGCAGGCAAGGCGCAGATACGCAGTATTTT CASRQGADTQYF NA TRBJ2-3 TRBV6-5 many
TGTGCCACCCTAGCGGGAACAGATACGCAGTATTTT CATLAGTDTQYF TRBD2 TRBJ2-3 TRBV11-2 NA
TGTGCCACCGCACTTAGCAATCAGCCCCAGCATTTT CATALSNQPQHF NA TRBJ1-5 TRBV15 many
TGCGCCAGCAGCCAGCGGGACGGGGACTATGGCTACACCTTC CASSQRDGDYGYTF NA TRBJ1-2 TRBV4-3 NA
TGCAGTGCTGATGGGACTAGCGGAACCAGCTCCTACAATGAGCAGTTCTTC CSADGTSGTSSYNEQFF TRBD2 TRBJ2-1 TRBV20-1 NA
TGTGCCAGCTCCGAGGGGGCAGGTAATTCACCCCTCCACTTT CASSEGAGNSPLHF TRBD1 TRBJ1-6 TRBV18 many
TGTGCCTCCCGGGACAGGGCCTCTGGAAACACCATATATTTT CASRDRASGNTIYF TRBD1 TRBJ1-3 TRBV30 once
TGCAGTGCCGGCGGGGGGAATGCAAAAGAGACCCAGTACTTC CSAGGGNAKETQYF TRBD2 TRBJ2-5 TRBV20-1 many
TGTGCCAGCAGTGGTTTAGCGGGGGGTAACTCCTACGAGCAGTACTTC CASSGLAGGNSYEQYF TRBD2 TRBJ2-7 TRBV27 NA
TGCAGCGTTGAGTGGGGAGGGAGAGATACGCAGTATTTT CSVEWGGRDTQYF TRBD2 TRBJ2-3 TRBV29-1 many
TGCAGCGTTGAACGGCCTGCCACTGAAGCTTTCTTT CSVERPATEAFF NA TRBJ1-1 TRBV29-1 many
TGTGCCAGCAGTACTGGAGAGACCCAGTACTTC CASSTGETQYF NA TRBJ2-5 TRBV6-5 many
TGTGCCAGCAGCTTACCGGGACCCTCCTACAATGAGCAGTTCTTC CASSLPGPSYNEQFF NA TRBJ2-1 TRBV7-9 NA
TGTGCCACCAGCAGATCGGCTTCGACTAGCGGCCCCTCCGAGCAGTACTTC CATSRSASTSGPSEQYF TRBD2 TRBJ2-7 TRBV15 many
TGTGCCAGCAGCCCCGGGGGGTTCACAGATACGCAGTATTTT CASSPGGFTDTQYF TRBD2 TRBJ2-3 TRBV11-1 many
TGCGCCAGCAGCTTGGGAGGCAAAAACACAGATACGCAGTATTTT CASSLGGKNTDTQYF NA TRBJ2-3 TRBV5-1 many
TGTGCCAGCAGCCCCAGGGGAGGGATCAACGAGCAGTACTTC CASSPRGGINEQYF NA TRBJ2-7 TRBV9 many
TGCGCCAGCAGCCCGTTGGACAGGCCGGGGGAGACCCAGTACTTC CASSPLDRPGETQYF TRBD1 TRBJ2-5 TRBV5-1 many
TGTGCCAGCAAACAACGGACAGGGGTGGAGACCCAGTACTTC CASKQRTGVETQYF TRBD1 TRBJ2-5 TRBV2 many
TGTGCCAGCAGTCCTGCGACTAGCGGGGGCCCTAAGGGGCAGTATTTT CASSPATSGGPKGQYF TRBD2 TRBJ2-3 TRBV6-2/TRBV6-3 NA
TGCAGTGCTAGAGAGGGGGGAGGGGGTGCCGGGACAAAGTTCTTC CSAREGGGGAGTKFF NA TRBJ2-1 TRBV20-1 NA
TGCGCCAGCAGCCAAGAGGGGGCAGGGGGCGAGACCCGGTACTTC CASSQEGAGGETRYF TRBD1 TRBJ2-7 TRBV4-3 NA
TGTGCCAGCAAGCCGGGACAGGGGGCCCTTCAGCCCCAGCATTTT CASKPGQGALQPQHF TRBD1 TRBJ1-5 TRBV7-2 many
TGTGCCAGCAGCTTGAGACAGGGTCGGGGAGAGACCCAGTACTTC CASSLRQGRGETQYF TRBD1 TRBJ2-5 TRBV7-8 many
TGTGCCAGCAGAGTTGGTAGACTAGCTTCAGGGGAGACCCAGTACTTC CASRVGRLASGETQYF TRBD2 TRBJ2-5 TRBV6-2/TRBV6-3 many
TGTGCCAGCAGACACGACAGGGGGAACACTGAAGCTTTCTTT CASRHDRGNTEAFF TRBD1 TRBJ1-1 TRBV7-8 NA
TGTGCCAGCAGCTTTATCAACAATGAGCAGTACTTC CASSFINNEQYF NA TRBJ2-5 TRBV11-1 NA
TGTGCTAGCAGTCCTAATCGGGGGACGTCGAGCGGGAAGACCCAGTACTTC CASSPNRGTSSGKTQYF TRBD2 TRBJ2-5 TRBV7-7 NA
TGCGCCAGCAGTCCAGGGATACAAGAGACCCAGTACTTC CASSPGIQETQYF NA TRBJ2-5 TRBV5-1 many
TGTGCCAGCAGTGAATTTCGAGGGGATGGTTCACCCCTCCACTTT CASSEFRGDGSPLHF NA TRBJ1-6 TRBV25-1 NA
TGTGCCAGCAGCTTTTCACGGGATGGGGATGAGCAGTTCTTC CASSFSRDGDEQFF NA TRBJ2-1 TRBV7-2 many
TGTGCCAGCAGCTTAGTTCTCAGGGAAAATTCACCCCTCCACTTT CASSLVLRENSPLHF NA TRBJ1-6 TRBV7-8 few
TGTGCCAGCAGCCGAGACCAACAGGGGGCGGGTGGCTACACCTTC CASSRDQQGAGGYTF TRBD1 TRBJ1-2 TRBV7-2 many
TGTGCCCGCAGCTTAGATACAGATACGCAGTATTTT CARSLDTDTQYF NA TRBJ2-3 TRBV7-6 once
TGTGCCAGCAGCCCGCCGTGGCTGGATACGCAGTATTTT CASSPPWLDTQYF NA TRBJ2-3 TRBV7-2 many
TGTGCCAGCAGCAGAGCAGCGAGGCCGAATGAGCAGTTCTTC CASSRAARPNEQFF NA TRBJ2-1 TRBV7-9 NA
TGCAGTGCTCCGGCCCCGACTAGCGGGATAACAGATACGCAGTATTTT CSAPAPTSGITDTQYF TRBD2 TRBJ2-3 TRBV20-1 many
TGTGCCATCAGTGAGTCACAGGCGCACTGGAATGAGCAGTACTTC CAISESQAHWNEQYF NA TRBJ2-7 TRBV10-3 NA
TGTGCCAGTAGCGAAGGCAGGGGGGCGAATCAGCCCCAGCATTTT CASSEGRGANQPQHF TRBD1 TRBJ1-5 TRBV19 once
TGTGCCAGCAGCTCCAGGACAGGGGGCATCGAGCAGTACTTC CASSSRTGGIEQYF TRBD1 TRBJ2-7 TRBV5-4 many
TGCAGCGTCGAATTCCCCCGGGGGTTCCAAGAGACCCAGTACTTC CSVEFPRGFQETQYF NA TRBJ2-5 TRBV29-1 NA